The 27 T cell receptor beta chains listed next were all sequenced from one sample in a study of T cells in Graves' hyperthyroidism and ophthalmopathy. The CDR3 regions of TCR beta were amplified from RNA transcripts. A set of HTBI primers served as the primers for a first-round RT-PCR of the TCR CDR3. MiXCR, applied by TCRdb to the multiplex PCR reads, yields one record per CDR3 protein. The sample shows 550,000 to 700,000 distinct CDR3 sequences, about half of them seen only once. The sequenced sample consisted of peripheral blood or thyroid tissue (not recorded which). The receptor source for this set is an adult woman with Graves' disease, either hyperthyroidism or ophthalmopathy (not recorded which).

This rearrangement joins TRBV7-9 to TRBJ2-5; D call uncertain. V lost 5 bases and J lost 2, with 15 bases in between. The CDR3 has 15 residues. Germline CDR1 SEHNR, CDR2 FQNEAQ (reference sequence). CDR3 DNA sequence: TGTGCCAGCAGCGTTGACGACACACCGCAAGAGACCCAGTACTTC. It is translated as CASSVDDTPQETQYF.

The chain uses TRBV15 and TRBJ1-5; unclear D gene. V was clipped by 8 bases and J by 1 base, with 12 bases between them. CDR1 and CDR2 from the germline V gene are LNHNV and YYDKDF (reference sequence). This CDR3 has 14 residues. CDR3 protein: CATHLGTSNQPQHF. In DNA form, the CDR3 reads TGTGCCACCCACCTCGGCACAAGCAATCAGCCCCAGCATTTT.

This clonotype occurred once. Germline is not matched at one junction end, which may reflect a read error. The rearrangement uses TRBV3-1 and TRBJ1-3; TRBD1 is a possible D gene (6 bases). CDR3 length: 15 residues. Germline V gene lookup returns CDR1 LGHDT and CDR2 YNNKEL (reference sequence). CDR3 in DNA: TGTGCCAGCAGCCAATCGCAGGGGCCTGGAAGCACCATATATTTT. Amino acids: CASSQSQGPGSTIYF.

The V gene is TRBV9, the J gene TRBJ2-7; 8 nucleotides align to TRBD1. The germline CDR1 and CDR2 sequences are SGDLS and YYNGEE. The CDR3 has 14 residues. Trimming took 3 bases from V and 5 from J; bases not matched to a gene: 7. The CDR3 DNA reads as TGTGCCAGCAGCGACCAAGACAGGGGCGACGAGCAGTACTTC. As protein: CASSDQDRGDEQYF.

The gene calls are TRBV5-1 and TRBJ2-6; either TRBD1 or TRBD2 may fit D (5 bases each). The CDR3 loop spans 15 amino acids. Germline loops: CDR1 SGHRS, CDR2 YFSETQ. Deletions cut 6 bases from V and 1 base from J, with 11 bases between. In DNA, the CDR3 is TGCGCCAGCACCCCGGGGCAGTCTGGGGCCAACGTCCTGACTTTC. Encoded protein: CASTPGQSGANVLTF.

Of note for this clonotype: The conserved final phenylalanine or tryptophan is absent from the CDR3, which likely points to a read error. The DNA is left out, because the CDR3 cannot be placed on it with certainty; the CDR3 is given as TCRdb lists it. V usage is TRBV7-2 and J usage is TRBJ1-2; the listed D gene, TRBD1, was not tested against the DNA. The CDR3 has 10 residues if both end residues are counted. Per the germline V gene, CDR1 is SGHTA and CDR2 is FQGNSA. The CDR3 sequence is CASSEGWSSY.

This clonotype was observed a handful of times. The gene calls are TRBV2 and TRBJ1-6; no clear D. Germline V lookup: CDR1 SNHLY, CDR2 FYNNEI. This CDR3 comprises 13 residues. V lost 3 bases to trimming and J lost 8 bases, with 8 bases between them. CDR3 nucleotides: TGTGCCAGCAGTGAGATTGGAGATTCACCCCTCCACTTT. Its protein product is CASSEIGDSPLHF.

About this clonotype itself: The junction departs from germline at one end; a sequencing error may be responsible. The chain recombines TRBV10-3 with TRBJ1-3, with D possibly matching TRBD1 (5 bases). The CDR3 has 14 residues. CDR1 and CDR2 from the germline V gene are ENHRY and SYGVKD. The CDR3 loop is CTINSGPRGDTIYF. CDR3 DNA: TGTACCATCAATTCGGGGCCTCGTGGAGACACCATATATTTT.

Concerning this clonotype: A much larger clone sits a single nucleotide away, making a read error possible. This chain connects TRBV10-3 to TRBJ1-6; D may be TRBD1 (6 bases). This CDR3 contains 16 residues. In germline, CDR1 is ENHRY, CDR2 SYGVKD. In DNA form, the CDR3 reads TGTGCCAACAGTTCCAGGGGACGCGGAAATAATTCACCCCTCCACTTT. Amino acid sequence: CANSSRGRGNNSPLHF.

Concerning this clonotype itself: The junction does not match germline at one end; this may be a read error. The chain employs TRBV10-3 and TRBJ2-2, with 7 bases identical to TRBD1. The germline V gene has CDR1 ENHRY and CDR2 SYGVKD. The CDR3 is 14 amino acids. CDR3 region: CAITDRENTGELSW. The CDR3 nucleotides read TGTGCCATAACCGACAGGGAAAACACCGGGGAGCTGTCTTGG.

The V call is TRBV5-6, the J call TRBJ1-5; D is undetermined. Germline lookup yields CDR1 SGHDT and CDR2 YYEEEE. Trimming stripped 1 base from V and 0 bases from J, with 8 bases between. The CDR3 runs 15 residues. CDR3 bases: TGTGCCAGCAGCTTGAGGAGCAATAGCAATCAGCCCCAGCATTTT. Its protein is CASSLRSNSNQPQHF. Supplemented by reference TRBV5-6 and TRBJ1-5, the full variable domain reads DAGVTQSPTHLIKTRGQQVTLRCSPKSGHDTVSWYQQALGQGPQFIFQYYEEEERQRGNFPDRFSGHQFPNYSSELNVNALLLGDSALYLCASSLRSNSNQPQHFGDGTRLSIL.

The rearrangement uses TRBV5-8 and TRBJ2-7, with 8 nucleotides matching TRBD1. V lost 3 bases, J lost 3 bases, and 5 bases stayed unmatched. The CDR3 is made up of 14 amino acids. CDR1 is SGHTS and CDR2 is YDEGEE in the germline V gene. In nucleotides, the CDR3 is TGTGCCAGCAGCTCCAGGGACAGGAACTACGAGCAGTACTTC. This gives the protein CASSSRDRNYEQYF.

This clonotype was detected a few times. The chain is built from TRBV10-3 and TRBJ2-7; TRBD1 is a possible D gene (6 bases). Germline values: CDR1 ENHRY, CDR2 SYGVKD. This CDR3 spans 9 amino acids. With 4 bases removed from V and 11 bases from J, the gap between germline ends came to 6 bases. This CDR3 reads CAISAGEYF. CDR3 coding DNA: TGTGCCATCAGTGCAGGGGAGTACTTC.

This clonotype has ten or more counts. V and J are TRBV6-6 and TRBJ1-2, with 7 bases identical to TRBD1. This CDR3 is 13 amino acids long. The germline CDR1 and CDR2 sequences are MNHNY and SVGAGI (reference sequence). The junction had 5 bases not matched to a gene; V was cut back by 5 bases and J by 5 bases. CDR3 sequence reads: CASSPGTEYGYTF. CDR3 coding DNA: TGTGCCAGCAGTCCGGGGACAGAATATGGCTACACCTTC.

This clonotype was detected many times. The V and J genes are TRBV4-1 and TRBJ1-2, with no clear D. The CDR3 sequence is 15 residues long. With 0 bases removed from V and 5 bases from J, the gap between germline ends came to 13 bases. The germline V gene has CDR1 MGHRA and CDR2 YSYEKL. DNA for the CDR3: TGCGCCAGCAGCCAAGAGGCAGGCCACGTTTATGGCTACACCTTC. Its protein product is CASSQEAGHVYGYTF.

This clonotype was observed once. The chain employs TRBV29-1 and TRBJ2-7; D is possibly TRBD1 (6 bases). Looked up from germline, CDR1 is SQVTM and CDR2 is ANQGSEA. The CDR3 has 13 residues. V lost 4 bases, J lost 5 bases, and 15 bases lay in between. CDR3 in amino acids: CSVVTLQGHEQYF. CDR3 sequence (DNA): TGCAGCGTTGTGACCTTACAGGGCCACGAGCAGTACTTC.

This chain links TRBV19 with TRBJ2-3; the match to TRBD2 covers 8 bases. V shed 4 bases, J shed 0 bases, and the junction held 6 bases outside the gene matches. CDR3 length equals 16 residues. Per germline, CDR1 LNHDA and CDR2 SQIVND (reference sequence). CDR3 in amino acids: CASSTYSGKSTDTQYF. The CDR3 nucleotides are TGTGCCAGTAGTACCTATAGCGGGAAAAGCACAGATACGCAGTATTTT. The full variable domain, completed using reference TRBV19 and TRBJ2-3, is DGGITQSPKYLFRKEGQNVTLSCEQNLNHDAMYWYRQDPGQGLRLIYYSQIVNDFQKGDIAEGYSVSREKKESFPLTVTSAQKNPTAFYLCASSTYSGKSTDTQYFGPGTRLTVL.

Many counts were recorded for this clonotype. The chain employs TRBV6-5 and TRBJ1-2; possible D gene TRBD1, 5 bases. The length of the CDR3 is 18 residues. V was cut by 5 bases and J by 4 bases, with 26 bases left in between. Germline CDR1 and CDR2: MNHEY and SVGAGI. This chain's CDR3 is CASSRRLGSQGFSYGYTF. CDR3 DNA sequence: TGTGCCAGCAGTCGGAGACTGGGCAGCCAGGGATTTAGCTATGGCTACACCTTC.

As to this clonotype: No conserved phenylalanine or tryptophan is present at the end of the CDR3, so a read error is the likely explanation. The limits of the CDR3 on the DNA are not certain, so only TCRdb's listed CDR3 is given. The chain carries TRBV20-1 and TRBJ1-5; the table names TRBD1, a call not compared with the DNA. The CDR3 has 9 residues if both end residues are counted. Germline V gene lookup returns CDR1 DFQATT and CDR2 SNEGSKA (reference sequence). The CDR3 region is CSVTGTKNY.

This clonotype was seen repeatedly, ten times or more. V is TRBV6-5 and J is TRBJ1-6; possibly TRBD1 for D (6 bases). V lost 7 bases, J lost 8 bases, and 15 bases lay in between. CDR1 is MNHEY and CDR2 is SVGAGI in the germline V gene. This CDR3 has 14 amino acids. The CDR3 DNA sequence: TGTGCCAGCACCCGGACAGCAAAGGATTCACCCCTCCACTTT. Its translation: CASTRTAKDSPLHF.

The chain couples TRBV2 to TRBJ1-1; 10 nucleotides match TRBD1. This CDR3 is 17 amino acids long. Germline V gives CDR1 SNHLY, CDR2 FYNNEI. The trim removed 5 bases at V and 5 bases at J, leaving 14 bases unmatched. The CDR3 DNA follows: TGTGCCAGCAGTCCATTCCAAGACAGGGGGCAGTTAACTGAAGCTTTCTTT. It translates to CASSPFQDRGQLTEAFF.

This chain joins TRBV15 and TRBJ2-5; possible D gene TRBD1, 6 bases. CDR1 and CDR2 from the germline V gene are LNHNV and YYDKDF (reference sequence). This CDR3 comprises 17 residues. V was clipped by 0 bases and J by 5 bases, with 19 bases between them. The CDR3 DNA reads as TGTGCCACCAGCAGAGATCTCTTTGACAGGATAGGGGAGACCCAGTACTTC. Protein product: CATSRDLFDRIGETQYF.

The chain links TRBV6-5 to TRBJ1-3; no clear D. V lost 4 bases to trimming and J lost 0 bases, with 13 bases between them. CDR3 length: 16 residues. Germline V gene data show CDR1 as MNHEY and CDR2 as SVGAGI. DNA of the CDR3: TGTGCCAGCAGTTCCTTCGGGTCGCCCTCTGGAAACACCATATATTTT. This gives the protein CASSSFGSPSGNTIYF.

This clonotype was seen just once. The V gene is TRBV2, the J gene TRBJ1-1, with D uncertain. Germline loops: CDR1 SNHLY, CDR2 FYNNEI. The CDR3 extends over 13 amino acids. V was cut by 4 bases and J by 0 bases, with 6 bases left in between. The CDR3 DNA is TGTGCCAGCAGTGTTTACGTGAACACTGAAGCTTTCTTT. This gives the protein CASSVYVNTEAFF. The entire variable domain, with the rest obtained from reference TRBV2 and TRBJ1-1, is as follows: EPEVTQTPSHQVTQMGQEVILRCVPISNHLYFYWYRQILGQKVEFLVSFYNNEISEKSEIFDDQFSVERPDGSNFTLKIRSTKLEDSAMYFCASSVYVNTEAFFGQGTRLTVV.

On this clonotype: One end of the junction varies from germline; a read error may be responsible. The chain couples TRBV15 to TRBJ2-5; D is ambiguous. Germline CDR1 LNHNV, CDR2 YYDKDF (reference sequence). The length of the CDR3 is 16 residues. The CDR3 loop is CAASRGHSAAQETQYF. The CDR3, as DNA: TGTGCCGCCAGCAGAGGTCACTCGGCGGCCCAAGAGACCCAGTACTTC.

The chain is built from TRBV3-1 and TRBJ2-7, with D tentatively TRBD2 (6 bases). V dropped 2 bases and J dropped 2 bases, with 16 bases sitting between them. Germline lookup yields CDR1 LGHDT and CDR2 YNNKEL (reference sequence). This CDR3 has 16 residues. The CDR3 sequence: CASSQPRRDFTYEQYF. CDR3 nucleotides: TGTGCCAGCAGCCAACCCCGTCGGGACTTTACCTACGAGCAGTACTTC.

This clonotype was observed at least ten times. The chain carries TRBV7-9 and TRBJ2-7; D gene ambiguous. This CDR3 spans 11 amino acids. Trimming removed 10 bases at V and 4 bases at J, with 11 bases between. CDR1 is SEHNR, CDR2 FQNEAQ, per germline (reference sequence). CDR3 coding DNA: TGTGCCATCTCTAGGGCGTACGAGCAGTACTTC. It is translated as CAISRAYEQYF.